This T cell receptor (beta chain) was observed in a study of T cell responses to AZD1222 COVID-19 vaccine. Between the trimmed V and J ends, which lost 0 bases and 4 bases, there was a span of 8 bases. Germline V gene data show CDR1 as SGDLS and CDR2 as YYNGEE. This CDR3 comprises 14 residues. About this clone itself: What it binds is unknown. Other nucleotide sequences from this sample produce the same CDR3.

Sequencing used immunoSEQ multiplex PCR; TCRdb keeps in-frame clones, though not all of them. Altogether 200,000 to 250,000 clones are present, around 94% being singletons, with the ten largest covering 1.5% to 2%. Study results and limitations: The number of AZD1222 recipients seropositive at baseline was only five to seven. Reportedly, nearly half the spike-specific TCRs target unmutated variant regions. The sample set comprised mostly white British donors with more females, and clonal diversity was possibly underestimated.

This receptor was taken from an adult who received the MenACWY meningococcal vaccine as a control. The chain links TRBV9 to TRBJ1-3, with D perhaps matching TRBD1 (5 bases). The material sequenced was peripheral blood, taken 28 days after the second dose of the MenACWY control vaccine. The CDR3 bases are TGTGCCAGCAGCGTAGGGGGCGGAGGAAACACCATATATTTT. Protein: CASSVGGGGNTIYF.